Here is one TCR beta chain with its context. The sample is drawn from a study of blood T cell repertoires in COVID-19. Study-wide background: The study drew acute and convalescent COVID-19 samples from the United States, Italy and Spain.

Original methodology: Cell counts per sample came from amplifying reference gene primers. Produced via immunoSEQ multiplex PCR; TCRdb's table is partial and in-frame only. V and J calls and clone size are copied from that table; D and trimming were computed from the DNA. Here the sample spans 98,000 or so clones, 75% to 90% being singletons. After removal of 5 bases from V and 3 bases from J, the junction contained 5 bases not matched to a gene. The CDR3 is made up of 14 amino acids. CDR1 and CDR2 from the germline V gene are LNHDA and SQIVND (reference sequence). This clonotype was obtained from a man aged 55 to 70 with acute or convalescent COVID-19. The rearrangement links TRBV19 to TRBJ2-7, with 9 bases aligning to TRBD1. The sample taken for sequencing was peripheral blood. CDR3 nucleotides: TGTGCCAGTAGTCCACAGGGGGCCAACTACGAGCAGTACTTC. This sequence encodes CASSPQGANYEQYF.